This passage covers 30 T cell receptor beta chains from one sample sequenced in a study of technical replicates of blood from a handful of donors. TCRdb keeps only in-frame clones here, not all; method: immunoSEQ multiplex PCR. The repertoire includes roughly 50,000 clones, about 94% of them detected once, and 4.2% sits in the top ten. Material: PBMCs. These receptors were obtained from a human donor in good health. Some clones in this sample may be carry-over from other donors' samples.

The chain couples TRBV11-2 to TRBJ2-7; TRBD2 matches at 11 bases. CDR1 is SGHAT, CDR2 FQNNGV, per germline. The CDR3 has 16 residues. V gave up 0 bases and J gave up 4 bases; unmatched junction bases: 5. This CDR3 is CASSLELAGDLYEQYF. Here the CDR3 DNA reads TGTGCCAGCAGCTTAGAACTAGCGGGAGATCTGTACGAGCAGTACTTC.

V gene TRBV15 combines with J gene TRBJ2-7; possible D gene TRBD2, 5 bases. This CDR3 has 14 amino acids. Trimming stripped 1 base from V and 0 bases from J, with 7 bases between. Germline lookup yields CDR1 LNHNV and CDR2 YYDKDF (reference sequence). The CDR3 bases are TGTGCCACCAGCAGAGGAGGGAGCTCCTACGAGCAGTACTTC. Translated: CATSRGGSSYEQYF.

This clone showed up just once. The chain has TRBV18 and TRBJ2-1, with D possibly being TRBD1 (7 bases). V shed 2 bases and J shed 5 bases, with 13 bases lying between them. The CDR3 has 15 amino acids. Per the germline V gene, CDR1 is KGHSH and CDR2 is LQKENI. CDR3 sequence reads: CASSPFQGGHNEQFF. The DNA for the CDR3 is TGTGCCAGCTCACCATTTCAGGGGGGCCACAATGAGCAGTTCTTC.

This sequence joins TRBV30 and TRBJ2-5; 12 bases fit TRBD2. V was clipped by 8 bases and J by 7 bases; unmatched bases: 11. The CDR3 runs 14 residues. Per the germline V gene, CDR1 is GTSNPN and CDR2 is SVGIG (reference sequence). The CDR3 DNA reads TGTGCCACCTCCGGACTAGCGGGATCGGGGACCCAGTACTTC. It is translated as CATSGLAGSGTQYF.

This chain links TRBV10-3 with TRBJ1-2, with 7 positions matching TRBD1. This CDR3 comprises 15 residues. V shed 2 bases, J shed 5 bases, and the junction held 8 bases outside the gene matches. In germline, CDR1 is ENHRY, CDR2 SYGVKD. CDR3 DNA: TGTGCCATCAGTGAGCCTACAGGGGATTGGTATGGCTACACCTTC. It codes for CAISEPTGDWYGYTF.

V is TRBV7-3 and J is TRBJ1-1; the D gene is possibly TRBD1 (6 bases). CDR1 is SGHTA and CDR2 is FQGTGA in the germline V gene. V lost 4 bases and J 3 bases, leaving 15 bases between the germline ends. The CDR3 has 15 residues. The CDR3 DNA is TGTGCCAGCAGCTATAATATAGGGGGGGACACTGAAGCTTTCTTT. Its protein is CASSYNIGGDTEAFF.

V gene TRBV5-1 combines with J gene TRBJ2-5; TRBD2 matches at 13 bases. This CDR3 comprises 15 residues. Germline loops: CDR1 SGHRS, CDR2 YFSETQ. V was clipped by 3 bases and J by 13 bases; unmatched bases: 12. CDR3 protein: CASSSAGTSGDNWYF. The CDR3 DNA sequence: TGCGCCAGCAGCTCGGCCGGGACTAGCGGGGACAACTGGTACTTC. Combining the CDR3 with reference TRBV5-1 and TRBJ2-5 gives the whole variable domain KAGVTQTPRYLIKTRGQQVTLSCSPISGHRSVSWYQQTPGQGLQFLFEYFSETQRNKGNFPGRFSGRQFSNSRSEMNVSTLELGDSALYLCASSSAGTSGDNWYFGPGTRLLVL.

J is TRBJ2-2 and V is TRBV7-2, with D tentatively TRBD2 (5 bases). CDR3 size: 15 residues. The ends were cut back, 3 bases at V and 4 bases at J, with 12 bases in the middle. The germline CDR1 and CDR2 sequences are SGHTA and FQGNSA. This CDR3 reads CASSFRDYPTGELFF. The CDR3 DNA sequence: TGTGCCAGCAGCTTCCGGGATTACCCCACCGGGGAGCTGTTTTTT.

The gene calls are TRBV7-3 and TRBJ1-2, with a weak D call TRBD1 (6 bases). The CDR3 contains 14 residues. Germline CDR1 and CDR2: SGHTA and FQGTGA. The germline V and J ends were trimmed by 2 bases and 8 bases, with 15 bases remaining between them. The CDR3 loop reads CASSLEPLDRGYTF. The CDR3 DNA follows: TGTGCCAGCAGCTTAGAGCCTTTGGACAGAGGCTACACCTTC. Looking up the rest from reference TRBV7-3 and TRBJ1-2 gives the full variable domain: GAGVSQTPSNKVTEKGKYVELRCDPISGHTALYWYRQSLGQGPEFLIYFQGTGAADDSGLPNDRFFAVRPEGSVSTLKIQRTERGDSAVYLCASSLEPLDRGYTFGSGTRLTVV.

CDR3 bases: TGCAGTGCTGCTGTCCCGGGGGGCTACACCTTC. It yields the protein CSAAVPGGYTF. The chain joins TRBV20-1 to TRBJ1-2; D is unresolved. V lost 5 bases to trimming and J lost 8 bases, with 12 bases between them. There are 11 residues in the CDR3. Germline V gene data show CDR1 as DFQATT and CDR2 as SNEGSKA (reference sequence).

As DNA, the CDR3 is TGCGCCAGCGCCGGGGTTTCGGAGCAGTACTTC. This sequence encodes CASAGVSEQYF. The chain has TRBV10-2 and TRBJ2-7; D is possibly TRBD2 (5 bases). The CDR3 covers 11 residues. Germline V lookup: CDR1 WSHSY, CDR2 SAAADI. The ends were cut back, 8 bases at V and 7 bases at J, with 12 bases in the middle.

This rearrangement joins TRBV19 to TRBJ1-1; a weak D match, TRBD1 (6 bases). Germline V gene sequence: CDR1 LNHDA, CDR2 SQIVND (reference sequence). V was cut by 0 bases and J by 11 bases, with 19 bases left in between. The CDR3 consists of 15 residues. CDR3 in amino acids: CASSIDPRGLDPAFF. The CDR3 DNA reads as TGTGCCAGTAGTATAGACCCGAGGGGGTTGGATCCGGCTTTCTTT.

The J gene is TRBJ1-4, the V gene TRBV6-1; D ambiguous. CDR1 and CDR2 from the germline V gene are MNHNS and SASEGT. The CDR3 length is 15 residues. Trimming left V 0 bases short and J 6 bases short, with 11 bases between. The CDR3 region is CASSEAWRKDEKLFF. CDR3 in DNA: TGTGCCAGCAGTGAAGCGTGGAGGAAGGATGAAAAACTGTTTTTT.

As DNA, the CDR3 is TGTGCCAGCAGCGTCGGGACAGGGCATCAGCCCCAGCATTTT. It yields the protein CASSVGTGHQPQHF. This chain joins TRBV2 and TRBJ1-5, with 9 bases matching TRBD1. Germline trimming cut 6 bases from V and 5 bases from J; bases unmatched to any gene: 5. CDR3 length equals 14 residues. Per the germline V gene, CDR1 is SNHLY and CDR2 is FYNNEI.

V and J are TRBV27 and TRBJ2-3, with 7 bases identical to TRBD1. Germline CDR1 reads MNHEY; CDR2 reads SMNVEV (reference sequence). With V trimmed by 1 base and J by 6 bases, 1 base remained unmatched. The CDR3 is 13 residues long. The CDR3 sequence is CASSLLQGDTQYF. CDR3 coding DNA: TGTGCCAGCAGTTTATTACAGGGGGATACGCAGTATTTT.

This clone was seen a single time. In DNA form, the CDR3 reads TGTGCCAGCAGCTTAGAATCGGAGGGGGAGACCCAGTACTTC. Translating it yields CASSLESEGETQYF. The rearrangement links TRBV7-2 to TRBJ2-5, with TRBD2 as a possible D gene (6 bases). The germline V gene has CDR1 SGHTA and CDR2 FQGNSA. V dropped 1 base and J dropped 5 bases, with 11 bases sitting between them. The CDR3 covers 14 residues.

As DNA, the CDR3 is TGTGCCAGCAGCCCCGGGGTCCTTACTAACTATGGCTACACCTTC. Protein product: CASSPGVLTNYGYTF. The genes are TRBV7-9 and TRBJ1-2; D is unresolved. Germline assignment: CDR1 SEHNR and CDR2 FQNEAQ (reference sequence). The CDR3 runs 15 residues. Trimming shortened V by 5 bases and J by 0 bases, and 13 bases separated the two germline ends.

This chain joins TRBV4-3 and TRBJ2-3; the match to TRBD1 covers 9 bases. CDR3 size: 16 residues. The germline gives CDR1 LGHNA, CDR2 YSLEER. The V and J ends lost 5 bases and 3 bases, in that order; junction bases with no gene match: 9. CDR3 protein: CASSKRTGVSTDTQYF. CDR3 DNA: TGCGCCAGCAGCAAACGGACAGGGGTATCAACAGATACGCAGTATTTT.

The rearrangement uses TRBV5-4 and TRBJ1-2; D is unresolved. Germline V lookup: CDR1 SGHNT, CDR2 YYREEE (reference sequence). Between the trimmed V and J ends, which lost 5 bases and 3 bases, there was a span of 11 bases. The CDR3 has 13 residues. The CDR3 DNA sequence: TGTGCCAGCAGATCTGACTCCTACTATGGCTACACCTTC. Its protein product is CASRSDSYYGYTF.

This clone was counted a single time. CDR3 in amino acids: CARRDRAGYTF. The CDR3 coding sequence is TGTGCCAGAAGGGACAGGGCCGGCTACACCTTC. The gene calls are TRBV30 and TRBJ1-2; 9 positions agree with TRBD1. Germline CDR1 reads GTSNPN; CDR2 reads SVGIG (reference sequence). The V gene end was trimmed by 8 bases and the J gene end by 8 bases; junction bases not matched to a gene: 6. The CDR3 totals 11 residues. The whole variable domain, remainder taken from reference TRBV30 and TRBJ1-2, is SQTIHQWPATLVQPVGSPLSLECTVEGTSNPNLYWYRQAAGRGLQLLFYSVGIGQISSEVPQNLSASRPQDRQFILSSKKLLLSDSGFYLCARRDRAGYTFGSGTRLTVV.

The chain links TRBV7-8 to TRBJ1-1, with TRBD1 matching 8 bases. J lost 4 bases, V lost 5 bases, and 6 bases had no gene match. CDR1 and CDR2 from the germline V gene are SGHVS and FQNEAQ. This CDR3 has 14 residues. The CDR3 nucleotides read TGTGCCAGCAGCACACGCGGACAGGGCACTGAAGCTTTCTTT. Protein: CASSTRGQGTEAFF. The full variable domain, its missing parts supplied by reference TRBV7-8 and TRBJ1-1, is GAGVSQSPRYKVAKRGQDVALRCDPISGHVSLFWYQQALGQGPEFLTYFQNEAQLDKSGLPSDRFFAERPEGSVSTLKIQRTQQEDSAVYLCASSTRGQGTEAFFGQGTRLTVV.

V gene TRBV2 combines with J gene TRBJ2-3, with 12 bases matching TRBD2. Germline loops: CDR1 SNHLY, CDR2 FYNNEI. The CDR3 has 15 residues. V dropped 7 bases and J dropped 3; count of bases not matched to a gene: 5. The CDR3 region is CASKPTSGGTDTQYF. CDR3 DNA sequence: TGTGCCAGCAAACCGACTAGCGGGGGAACAGATACGCAGTATTTT.

The chain has TRBV5-1 and TRBJ2-1; TRBD2 matches 8 bases. The CDR3 length is 14 residues. From germline, CDR1 is SGHRS and CDR2 YFSETQ. Germline trimming cut 1 base from V and 4 bases from J; bases unmatched to any gene: 1. As DNA, the CDR3 is TGCGCCAGCAGCTTGAGCGGGAGATACAATGAGCAGTTCTTC. Protein: CASSLSGRYNEQFF.

The chain is built from TRBV7-2 and TRBJ1-2; TRBD1 matches 9 bases. CDR3 length equals 15 residues. The germline gives CDR1 SGHTA, CDR2 FQGNSA. V shed 1 base, J shed 3 bases, and the junction held 3 bases outside the gene matches. CDR3 sequence reads: CASSLGTGAYYGYTF. In nucleotides, the CDR3 is TGTGCCAGCAGCTTAGGGACAGGGGCCTACTATGGCTACACCTTC.

V is TRBV30 and J is TRBJ2-7; 10 bases line up with TRBD2. This CDR3 contains 16 residues. V shed 0 bases and J 0 bases; nucleotides not matched to a gene: 5. Germline V gene data show CDR1 as GTSNPN and CDR2 as SVGIG (reference sequence). As DNA, the CDR3 is TGTGCCTGGAGTGTAAGTTCTAGCGGGAGCTCCTACGAGCAGTACTTC. It encodes CAWSVSSSGSSYEQYF.

This clone is a singleton in its sample. The chain has TRBV7-2 and TRBJ2-7; TRBD2 agrees at 8 bases. The germline CDR1 and CDR2 sequences are SGHTA and FQGNSA. This CDR3 has 13 residues. J gave up 7 bases and V 6 bases, and 8 bases lay outside the gene matches. In DNA form, the CDR3 reads TGTGCCAGCAGATCTTACCCGGGGGGGGAGCAGTACTTC. This encodes CASRSYPGGEQYF.

The rearrangement uses TRBV7-2 and TRBJ2-3, with 10 nucleotides matching TRBD2. This CDR3 spans 16 amino acids. Germline V CDR1 and CDR2: SGHTA, FQGNSA. Trimming at V came to 1 base and at J to 0 bases, leaving 1 base not matched to a gene. CDR3 DNA: TGTGCCAGCAGCTTAGGACTAGCGGGTAGCACAGATACGCAGTATTTT. Translated: CASSLGLAGSTDTQYF.

This chain joins TRBV7-8 and TRBJ2-1, with 7 positions matching TRBD2. V shed 0 bases and J 10 bases; nucleotides not matched to a gene: 3. The CDR3 covers 13 residues. Germline V gives CDR1 SGHVS, CDR2 FQNEAQ. The DNA of the CDR3 is TGTGCCAGCAGCTTAGCGGGCGGGAGCGAGCAGTTCTTC. This translates into CASSLAGGSEQFF.

This chain connects TRBV11-3 to TRBJ2-3, with 7 bases identical to TRBD2. J lost 2 bases, V lost 5 bases, and 4 bases had no gene match. The length of the CDR3 is 14 residues. The germline gives CDR1 SGHNT, CDR2 YENEEA. The CDR3 here is CASSTRDYTDTQYF. CDR3 DNA sequence: TGTGCCAGCAGCACCCGGGACTACACAGATACGCAGTATTTT.

The gene calls are TRBV18 and TRBJ1-1, with no clear D. V shed 3 bases and J shed 0 bases, with 5 bases lying between them. The CDR3 sequence is 13 residues long. Germline CDR1 and CDR2: KGHSH and LQKENI. CDR3 in amino acids: CASSPRLNTEAFF. DNA of the CDR3: TGTGCCAGCTCACCGAGGCTGAACACTGAAGCTTTCTTT.